This record looks at one TCR beta chain sequence and its context. Its antigen is unknown. No per-base quality is available; no much larger clone lies one base away. Other DNA sequences in the same sample also yield this CDR3. The donors were healthy, HIV-negative adults with no recently reported acute infections or vaccinations. Every donor was a Caucasian adult living in Nashville, Tennessee, USA. CD4+ T cells were enriched by magnetic negative selection; naive cells were then positively selected on CD45RA, and the negative fraction formed the memory subset. Blood was collected by leukapheresis, and PBMCs were isolated by Ficoll-Histopaque density gradient centrifugation and then cryopreserved in liquid nitrogen vapor phase. Analytical flow cytometry was used to check the purity and quantity of every magnetically sorted T cell population. From each sorted fraction, genomic DNA was isolated and quantified by UV absorbance on a Nanodrop 2000c.

The data were taken from a study of shared clonotypes between healthy human individuals (dated by TCRdb to 2020 to 2021). A note on the overall study: Three men and a couple of women, aged 18 to 49 years, made up the cohort. Per donor, three plates each were used for CD4 naive and CD4 memory, two for CD8 naive, and one for CD8 memory. The study deeply sequenced blood TCR repertoires of five healthy adults to estimate repertoire size and the extent of clonotype sharing between individuals. Libraries were prepared and TCR repertoires were sequenced by different laboratories using diverse techniques, in order to increase sequencing depth and limit assay-specific biases. Leukapheresis yielded between about 0.85 and 9 billion PBMCs per donor.

Using the deep immunoSEQ assay, TCR CDR3 regions were amplified from genomic DNA by multiplex PCR. Extracted genomic DNA from each cell subset was distributed evenly across all wells of several immunoSEQ 96-well plates, and each plate was treated as a replicate. Each replicate PCR for sorted subsets received roughly 200 ng genomic DNA, equal to about 30,000 T cell genomes. The purified libraries were quantified using a Qubit 3.0 fluorometer, sized with a Bioanalyzer 2100, and then quantified again using the KAPA Library Quantification kit. Every immunoSEQ 96-well plate was sequenced on a separate single-read 150-cycle Illumina NextSeq 550 flow cell. Processing in the source paper ran as follows. Because the immunoSEQ output included only junctional sequences and no quality scores, the filtering could not be the same as the filtering used for full-length reads. Sequences were annotated with PyIR, a Python wrapper for IgBLAST v1.9, and V/J genes and CDR3 were assigned using IMGT germline references. Reads were filtered out if the reads had weak V/J assignments (E-value above 1e-6), no CDR3, stop codons, out-of-frame junctions, or ambiguous translated residues. V3J clonotypes were defined by identical inferred V gene, J gene, and CDR3 amino acid sequence. To compute the percentage overlap between repertoires, the number of shared unique clonotypes was divided by the size of the smaller repertoire. RTK rarefaction, the Chao1 estimator, and Recon v2.1 estimates of unobserved clonotypes were used to assess repertoire richness. Generation probabilities for all TCRbeta clonotypes obtained by the gDNA method from a handful of donors were computed using OLGA. TCRdb took this table from immuneACCESS and kept in-frame rearrangements with V and J called. Such tables lack part of the clones; where checked against another copy, unresolved V genes explain under half of the gap, and the rest is unexplained. D and trimming come from the DNA, and the V and J calls and clone size come from that table. A total of some 2,500,000 clones appear in this sample, roughly 93% of them only once. More than 0.35% of the sample is held by the ten biggest clonotypes.

The research as a whole found: Sampling was limited to blood, and TCR repertoires in tissue likely differ from TCR repertoires in blood. Based on pairwise subsampling, the degree of clonotype sharing among donors was expected to be affected by sequencing depth. Estimated clonotype richness was generally larger for naive than for memory subsets. Rarefaction of sorted-subset datasets indicated incomplete sequencing despite the large sequencing depth. Compared with non-shared clonotypes, the clonotypes found in all four sorted-subset donors had higher generation probabilities. Across a handful of donors, roughly 5.4% of naive CD4, approximately 3.6% of naive CD8, about 2.3% of memory CD4, and approximately 0.4% of memory CD8 clonotypes were shared. Because the study included only a small number of donors, the genetic and exposure-history diversity represented was limited.

Sequences SQVTM (CDR1) and ANQGSEA (CDR2) are obtained from the germline V gene. The CDR3 measures 10 amino acids from cysteine to phenylalanine. The sequence is cut down to CDR3 DNA, 30 bases in frame from base 1. Relative to germline, V is 6 bases shorter and J is 5 bases shorter, with 5 bases between their ends. The sequenced sample consisted of naive CD4+ T cells from PBMCs. The cell subset or site label, read with the paper, signifies: CD45RA+ positively selected. The chain uses TRBV29-1 and TRBJ2-1; no D gene is confidently identified. This TCR was sampled from a man aged 18 to 29 in good health. Some clones in this sample may be carry-over from other donors' samples. The bases read TGCAGCGTAGCGAACAATGAGCAGTTCTTC. Its translation reads: CSVANNEQFF.